This is a list of T cell receptor beta chains from one sample in a study of early T cells in non-severe SARS-CoV-2 infection. TCRdb used MiXCR to reprocess the 5' RACE reads, holding one entry per CDR3 protein. Of around 57,000 distinct CDR3 sequences listed, around an eighth were seen once; the top ten hold around 4.6%. Specimen: whole blood. The source is an adult who was a healthcare worker with PCR-confirmed SARS-CoV-2 infection or an uninfected control (not recorded which). CDR3s include the opening cysteine and the closing phenylalanine or tryptophan. The D gene is left open where the match is weak. Clone size appears in some rows only: once, few, many, or a class for an expanded clone.

-	many	TRBJ2-7	TRBV29-1	CSVVEGYEQYF	TGCAGCGTTGTGGAGGGGTACGAGCAGTACTTC
-	-	TRBJ2-7	TRBV29-1	CSVELEGGPPYEQYF	TGCAGCGTTGAACTCGAGGGGGGCCCCCCCTACGAGCAGTACTTC
-	few	TRBJ2-2	TRBV6-9	CASSPTLQSANTGELFF	TGTGCCAGCAGCCCCACCCTACAGAGCGCGAACACCGGGGAGCTGTTTTTT
-	many	TRBJ2-1	TRBV20-1	CSARDLGSVGQFF	TGCAGTGCTAGAGATTTGGGCTCAGTTGGGCAGTTCTTC
-	-	TRBJ1-1	TRBV29-1	CSIAGSGTEAFF	TGCAGCATCGCAGGGTCGGGCACTGAAGCTTTCTTT
-	-	TRBJ1-1	TRBV10-3	CAISERAGSTEAFF	TGTGCCATCAGTGAGAGGGCAGGGAGTACTGAAGCTTTCTTT
TRBD2	many	TRBJ2-1	TRBV14	CASSQTGTTYNEQFF	TGTGCCAGCAGCCAAACCGGGACTACCTACAATGAGCAGTTCTTC
-	few	TRBJ1-4	TRBV28	CASRRPPGLWDEKLFF	TGTGCCAGCAGACGACCGCCGGGACTTTGGGATGAAAAACTGTTTTTT
TRBD2	-	TRBJ2-3	TRBV29-1	CSVATGTRDTQYF	TGCAGCGTTGCCACCGGGACTAGAGATACGCAGTATTTT
TRBD1	many	TRBJ2-1	TRBV7-3	CASSLMGQGNEQFF	TGTGCCAGCAGCTTAATGGGACAGGGTAATGAGCAGTTCTTC
-	-	TRBJ1-5	TRBV2	CASSEDRTGNQPQHF	TGTGCCAGCAGTGAAGACAGGACAGGCAATCAGCCCCAGCATTTT
-	many	TRBJ2-1	TRBV29-1	CSVGLSLHNEQFF	TGCAGCGTTGGATTGAGTCTGCACAATGAGCAGTTCTTC
-	-	TRBJ2-7	TRBV28	CASRGGGTEQYF	TGTGCCAGCAGGGGGGGAGGAACCGAGCAGTACTTC
-	-	TRBJ1-1	TRBV12-3/TRBV12-4	CASSSPRARGAFF	TGTGCCAGCAGCTCCCCACGCGCTAGGGGGGCTTTCTTT
TRBD1	many	TRBJ1-4	TRBV5-4	CASSPGQSNEKLFF	TGTGCCAGCAGCCCGGGACAGAGCAATGAAAAACTGTTTTTT
-	-	TRBJ2-2	TRBV3-2	CASSQDDTLTGELFF	TGTGCCAGCAGCCAAGATGATACATTAACCGGGGAGCTGTTTTTT
TRBD2	many	TRBJ2-6	TRBV7-2	CASSISSGGRSGANVLTF	TGTGCCAGCAGCATCAGTAGCGGGGGGCGCTCTGGGGCCAACGTCCTGACTTTC
TRBD2	many	TRBJ2-3	TRBV25-1	CASSEYRIWTSGGNKKQYF	TGTGCCAGCAGTGAATATAGAATTTGGACTAGCGGGGGCAATAAGAAGCAGTATTTT
TRBD2	-	TRBJ2-6	TRBV6-1	CASRGGVSGANVLTF	TGTGCCAGCAGGGGAGGGGTCTCTGGGGCCAACGTCCTGACTTTC
-	many	TRBJ2-1	TRBV19	CASSTGPGYNEQFF	TGTGCCAGTAGCACGGGGCCGGGTTACAATGAGCAGTTCTTC
TRBD2	-	TRBJ2-5	TRBV28	CASGATAFVQETQYF	TGTGCAAGCGGGGCCACAGCCTTTGTGCAAGAGACCCAGTACTTC
-	-	TRBJ1-6	TRBV29-1	CSVAAADNSPLHF	TGCAGCGTTGCGGCGGCCGATAATTCACCCCTCCACTTT
-	-	TRBJ2-7	TRBV4-1	CASSNPAGDEQYF	TGCGCCAGCAGTAATCCCGCGGGCGACGAGCAGTACTTC
-	-	TRBJ2-1	TRBV7-8	CASGPWEAAYNEQFF	TGTGCCAGCGGCCCCTGGGAGGCGGCCTACAATGAGCAGTTCTTC
TRBD1	many	TRBJ1-1	TRBV7-2	CASSSQGASRTEAFF	TGTGCCAGCAGCTCTCAGGGGGCCTCACGGACTGAAGCTTTCTTT
-	many	TRBJ1-4	TRBV21-1	CASSIRPGLPNEKLFF	TGTGCCAGCAGCATCAGACCGGGACTCCCTAATGAAAAACTGTTTTTT
TRBD2	-	TRBJ2-2	TRBV7-2	CASSFSGGNTGELFF	TGTGCCAGCAGCTTTAGCGGGGGGAACACCGGGGAGCTGTTTTTT
-	many	TRBJ2-7	TRBV5-6	CASSLDRGIGYEQYF	TGTGCCAGCAGCTTGGACCGTGGTATAGGGTACGAGCAGTACTTC
TRBD1	-	TRBJ2-7	TRBV5-4	CASSLGGRGSYEQYF	TGTGCCAGCAGCTTGGGTGGCAGGGGGTCCTACGAGCAGTACTTC
-	-	TRBJ2-1	TRBV2	CASSDTSRGISNEQFF	TGTGCCAGCAGTGACACAAGCAGAGGAATCTCCAATGAGCAGTTCTTC
-	many	TRBJ2-5	TRBV5-1	CASSKDAETQYF	TGCGCCAGCAGCAAGGACGCAGAGACCCAGTACTTC
-	-	TRBJ1-5	TRBV7-9	CASSNGAQPQHF	TGTGCCAGCAGCAATGGGGCTCAGCCCCAGCATTTT
TRBD1	many	TRBJ2-1	TRBV7-8	CASSQTGVPRYNEQFF	TGTGCCAGCAGCCAAACAGGGGTACCTCGCTACAATGAGCAGTTCTTC
-	-	TRBJ2-1	TRBV24-1	CATSDQNRVLNEQFF	TGTGCCACCAGTGATCAAAACAGGGTGCTCAATGAGCAGTTCTTC
-	few	TRBJ2-7	TRBV4-3	CASSQAKGTPSYEQYF	TGCGCCAGCAGCCAAGCCAAGGGAACTCCTTCCTACGAGCAGTACTTC
-	-	TRBJ2-5	TRBV2	CASSEAGETQYF	TGTGCCAGCAGTGAAGCAGGAGAGACCCAGTACTTC
-	few	TRBJ2-2	TRBV7-9	CASSLNTGELFF	TGTGCCAGCAGCCTCAACACCGGGGAGCTGTTTTTT
TRBD2	few	TRBJ2-3	TRBV2	CASSGLAGDTQYF	TGTGCCAGCAGTGGACTAGCGGGAGATACGCAGTATTTT
-	many	TRBJ1-5	TRBV7-3	CASSLTGKPTRGDQPQHF	TGTGCCAGCAGCTTAACAGGGAAACCGACTCGAGGGGATCAGCCCCAGCATTTT
TRBD1	few	TRBJ2-7	TRBV4-3	CASSQDVLLGTGDSYEQYF	TGCGCCAGCAGCCAAGATGTCTTACTAGGGACAGGGGACTCCTACGAGCAGTACTTC
TRBD1	few	TRBJ2-7	TRBV28	CASLQGFAYEQYF	TGTGCCAGTTTACAGGGGTTTGCCTACGAGCAGTACTTC
TRBD1	few	TRBJ2-7	TRBV28	CASSTRGNEQYF	TGTGCCAGCAGTACCAGGGGGAACGAGCAGTACTTC
-	-	TRBJ2-3	TRBV29-1	CSVGLEDTQYF	TGCAGCGTCGGGCTGGAGGATACGCAGTATTTT
-	many	TRBJ1-1	TRBV30	CAWSRQTNTEAFF	TGTGCCTGGAGTCGACAGACGAACACTGAAGCTTTCTTT
TRBD1	many	TRBJ2-3	TRBV20-1	CSALGQELVDTQYF	TGCAGTGCCCTGGGACAGGAGTTGGTGGATACGCAGTATTTT
-	many	TRBJ2-7	TRBV7-2	CASRGGKRQNYEQYF	TGTGCCAGCAGAGGAGGAAAAAGGCAGAACTACGAGCAGTACTTC
-	many	TRBJ2-6	TRBV6-2/TRBV6-3	CASSLDSGANVLTF	TGTGCCAGCAGCCTAGACTCTGGGGCCAACGTCCTGACTTTC
-	many	TRBJ2-3	TRBV18	CASSPGQRTTDTQYF	TGTGCCAGCTCACCTGGTCAGCGAACCACAGATACGCAGTATTTT
-	many	TRBJ1-1	TRBV28	CASSSVDLPRAEAFF	TGTGCCAGCAGTTCAGTCGACCTTCCTCGGGCTGAAGCTTTCTTT
TRBD1	many	TRBJ1-5	TRBV6-1	CASSDSPGQGTLWSNQPQHF	TGTGCCAGCAGTGACAGCCCGGGACAGGGGACCCTGTGGAGCAATCAGCCCCAGCATTTT